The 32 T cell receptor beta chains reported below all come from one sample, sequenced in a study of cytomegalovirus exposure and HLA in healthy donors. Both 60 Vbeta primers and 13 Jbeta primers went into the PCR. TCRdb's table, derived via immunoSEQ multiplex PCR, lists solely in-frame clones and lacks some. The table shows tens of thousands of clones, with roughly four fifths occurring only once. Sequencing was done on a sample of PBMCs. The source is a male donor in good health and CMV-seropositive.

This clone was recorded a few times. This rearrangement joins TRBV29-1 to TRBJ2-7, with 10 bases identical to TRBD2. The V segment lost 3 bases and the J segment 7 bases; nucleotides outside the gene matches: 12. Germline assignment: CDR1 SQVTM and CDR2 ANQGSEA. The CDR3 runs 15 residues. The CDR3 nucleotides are TGCAGCGTTGATGGAGCTAGCGGGGGCCGGGGGGAGCAGTACTTC. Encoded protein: CSVDGASGGRGEQYF.

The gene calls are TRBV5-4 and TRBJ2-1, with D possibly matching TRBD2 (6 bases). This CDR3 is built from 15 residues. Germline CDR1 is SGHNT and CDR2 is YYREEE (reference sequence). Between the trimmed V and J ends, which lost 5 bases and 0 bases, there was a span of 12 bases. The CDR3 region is CASSASGPSYNEQFF. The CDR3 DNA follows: TGTGCCAGCAGTGCAAGCGGGCCCTCCTACAATGAGCAGTTCTTC.

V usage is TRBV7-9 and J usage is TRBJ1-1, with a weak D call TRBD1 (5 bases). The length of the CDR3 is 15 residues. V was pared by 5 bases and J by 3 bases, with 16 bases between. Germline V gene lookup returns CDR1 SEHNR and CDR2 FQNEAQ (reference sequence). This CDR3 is CASSTGGGFDTEAFF. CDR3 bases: TGTGCCAGCAGCACCGGGGGGGGGTTCGACACTGAAGCTTTCTTT.

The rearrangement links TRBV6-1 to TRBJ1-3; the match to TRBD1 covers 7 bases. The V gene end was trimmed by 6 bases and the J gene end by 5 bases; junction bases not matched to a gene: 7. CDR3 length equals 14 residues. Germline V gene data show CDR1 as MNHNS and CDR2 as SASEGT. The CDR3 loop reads CASSPDRVRNTIYF. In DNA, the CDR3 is TGTGCCAGCAGCCCCGACAGGGTCCGAAACACCATATATTTT.

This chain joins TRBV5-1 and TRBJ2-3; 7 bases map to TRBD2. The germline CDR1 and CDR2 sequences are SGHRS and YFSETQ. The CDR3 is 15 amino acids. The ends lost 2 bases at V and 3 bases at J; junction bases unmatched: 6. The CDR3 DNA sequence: TGCGCCAGCAGCTTAGCGGGGAAGGGGACAGATACGCAGTATTTT. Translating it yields CASSLAGKGTDTQYF. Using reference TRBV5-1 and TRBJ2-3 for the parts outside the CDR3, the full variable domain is KAGVTQTPRYLIKTRGQQVTLSCSPISGHRSVSWYQQTPGQGLQFLFEYFSETQRNKGNFPGRFSGRQFSNSRSEMNVSTLELGDSALYLCASSLAGKGTDTQYFGPGTRLTVL.

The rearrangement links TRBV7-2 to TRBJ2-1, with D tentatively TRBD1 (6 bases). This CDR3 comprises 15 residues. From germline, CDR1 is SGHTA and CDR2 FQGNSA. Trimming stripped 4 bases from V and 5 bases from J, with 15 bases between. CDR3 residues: CASSSYRTVDNEQFF. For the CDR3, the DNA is TGTGCCAGCAGCTCATATAGGACAGTAGACAATGAGCAGTTCTTC.

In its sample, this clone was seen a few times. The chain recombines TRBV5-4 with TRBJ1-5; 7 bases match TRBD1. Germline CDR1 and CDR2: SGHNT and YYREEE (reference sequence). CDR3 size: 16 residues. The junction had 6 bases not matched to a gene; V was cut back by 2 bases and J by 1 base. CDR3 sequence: CASSFGGGGSNQPQHF. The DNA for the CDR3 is TGTGCCAGCAGCTTTGGAGGGGGCGGGAGCAATCAGCCCCAGCATTTT.

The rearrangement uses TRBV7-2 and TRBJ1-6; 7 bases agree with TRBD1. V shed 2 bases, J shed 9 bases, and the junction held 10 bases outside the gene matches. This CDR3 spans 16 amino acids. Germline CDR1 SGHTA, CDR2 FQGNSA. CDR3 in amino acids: CASSLRVTGMGSPLHF. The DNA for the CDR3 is TGTGCCAGCAGCTTAAGGGTGACAGGGATGGGTTCACCCCTCCACTTT.

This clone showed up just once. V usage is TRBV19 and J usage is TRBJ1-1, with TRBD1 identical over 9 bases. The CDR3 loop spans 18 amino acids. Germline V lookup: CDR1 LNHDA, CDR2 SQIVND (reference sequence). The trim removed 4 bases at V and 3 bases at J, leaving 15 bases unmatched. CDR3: CASSTMGQGSFSYTEAFF. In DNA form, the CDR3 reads TGTGCCAGTAGTACCATGGGACAGGGTTCATTTTCTTACACTGAAGCTTTCTTT.

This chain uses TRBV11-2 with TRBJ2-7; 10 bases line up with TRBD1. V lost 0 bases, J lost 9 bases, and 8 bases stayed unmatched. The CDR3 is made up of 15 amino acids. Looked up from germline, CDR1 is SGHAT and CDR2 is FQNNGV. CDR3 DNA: TGTGCCAGCAGCTTAGAGGAGCATGGGACAGGGGTGCAGTACTTC. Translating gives CASSLEEHGTGVQYF.

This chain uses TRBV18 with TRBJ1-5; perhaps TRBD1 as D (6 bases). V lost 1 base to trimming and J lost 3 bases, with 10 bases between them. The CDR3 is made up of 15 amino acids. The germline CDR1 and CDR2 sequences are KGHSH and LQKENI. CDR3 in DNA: TGTGCCAGCTCACCACTGGACAGCCCCAATCAGCCCCAGCATTTT. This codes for CASSPLDSPNQPQHF.

The CDR3: CASSLSSEIDTQYF. The CDR3 DNA reads TGCGCCAGCAGCTTGTCCTCTGAGATAGATACGCAGTATTTT. The rearrangement uses TRBV5-1 and TRBJ2-3; D is undetermined. This CDR3 spans 14 amino acids. With 1 base removed from V and 5 bases from J, the gap between germline ends came to 11 bases. CDR1 is SGHRS, CDR2 YFSETQ, per germline.

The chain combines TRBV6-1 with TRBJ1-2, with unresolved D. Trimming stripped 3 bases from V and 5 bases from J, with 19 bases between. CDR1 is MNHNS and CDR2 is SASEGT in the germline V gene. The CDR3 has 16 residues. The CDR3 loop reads CASSEARSSQRYGYTF. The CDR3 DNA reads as TGTGCCAGCAGTGAGGCCAGGTCCTCGCAGCGGTATGGCTACACCTTC.

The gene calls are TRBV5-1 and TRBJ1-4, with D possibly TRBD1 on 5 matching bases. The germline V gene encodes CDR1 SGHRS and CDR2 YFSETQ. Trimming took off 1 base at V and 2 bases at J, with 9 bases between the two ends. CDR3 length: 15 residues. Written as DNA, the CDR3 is TGCGCCAGCAGCTTGAGGGGCCAGACTAATGAAAAACTGTTTTTT. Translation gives CASSLRGQTNEKLFF.

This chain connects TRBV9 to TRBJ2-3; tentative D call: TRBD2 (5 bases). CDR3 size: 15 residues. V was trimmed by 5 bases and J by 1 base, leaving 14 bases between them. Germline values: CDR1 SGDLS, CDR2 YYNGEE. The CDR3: CASSIEKRRTDTQYF. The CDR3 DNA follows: TGTGCCAGCAGTATCGAAAAGCGGCGCACAGATACGCAGTATTTT.

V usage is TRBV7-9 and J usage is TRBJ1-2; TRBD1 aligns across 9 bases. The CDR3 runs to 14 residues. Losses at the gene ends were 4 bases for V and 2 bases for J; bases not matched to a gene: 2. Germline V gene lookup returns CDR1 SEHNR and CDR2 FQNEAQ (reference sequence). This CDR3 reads CASSYTGGNYGYTF. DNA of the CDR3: TGTGCCAGCAGCTACACAGGGGGCAACTATGGCTACACCTTC.

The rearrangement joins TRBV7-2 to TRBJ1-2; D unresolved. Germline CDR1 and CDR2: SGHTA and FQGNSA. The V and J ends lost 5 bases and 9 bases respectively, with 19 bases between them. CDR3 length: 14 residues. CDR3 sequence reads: CASSQALSPLSYTF. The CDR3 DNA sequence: TGTGCCAGCAGCCAAGCTCTGAGCCCTCTGAGCTACACCTTC.

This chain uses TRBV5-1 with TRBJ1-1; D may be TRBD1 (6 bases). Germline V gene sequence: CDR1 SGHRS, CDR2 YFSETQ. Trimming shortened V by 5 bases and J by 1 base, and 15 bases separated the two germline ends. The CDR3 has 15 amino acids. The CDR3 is CASRPGTTQNTEAFF. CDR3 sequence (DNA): TGCGCCAGCAGGCCCGGGACAACTCAGAACACTGAAGCTTTCTTT.

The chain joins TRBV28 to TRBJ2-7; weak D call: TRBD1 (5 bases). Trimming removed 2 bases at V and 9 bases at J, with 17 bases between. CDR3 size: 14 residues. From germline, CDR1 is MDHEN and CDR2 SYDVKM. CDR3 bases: TGTGCCAGCAGTTTACCCCGGACACAAATCGGGCAGTACTTC. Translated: CASSLPRTQIGQYF.

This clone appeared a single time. The CDR3 DNA follows: TGCAGCGTCCCAACGGGAGGCATGAACACTGAAGCTTTCTTT. Amino acids: CSVPTGGMNTEAFF. The chain links TRBV29-1 to TRBJ1-1; D unresolved. The germline V and J ends were trimmed by 6 bases and 0 bases, with 14 bases remaining between them. The CDR3 has 14 amino acids. Germline values: CDR1 SQVTM, CDR2 ANQGSEA. Drawing the rest from reference TRBV29-1 and TRBJ1-1, the complete variable domain is SAVISQKPSRDICQRGTSLTIQCQVDSQVTMMFWYRQQPGQSLTLIATANQGSEATYESGFVIDKFPISRPNLTFSTLTVSNMSPEDSSIYLCSVPTGGMNTEAFFGQGTRLTVV.

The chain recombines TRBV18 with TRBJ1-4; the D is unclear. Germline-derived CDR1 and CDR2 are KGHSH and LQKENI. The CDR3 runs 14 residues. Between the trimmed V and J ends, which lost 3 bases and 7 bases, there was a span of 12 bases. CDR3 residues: CASSPLGKLEKLFF. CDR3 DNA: TGTGCCAGCTCACCGTTGGGCAAGCTTGAAAAACTGTTTTTT.

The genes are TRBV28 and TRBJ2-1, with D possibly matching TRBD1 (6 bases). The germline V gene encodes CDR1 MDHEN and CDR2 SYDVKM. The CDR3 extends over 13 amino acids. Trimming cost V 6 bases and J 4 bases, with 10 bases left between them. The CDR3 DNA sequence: TGTGCCAGCAGGACACAGGGATACAATGAGCAGTTCTTC. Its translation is CASRTQGYNEQFF.

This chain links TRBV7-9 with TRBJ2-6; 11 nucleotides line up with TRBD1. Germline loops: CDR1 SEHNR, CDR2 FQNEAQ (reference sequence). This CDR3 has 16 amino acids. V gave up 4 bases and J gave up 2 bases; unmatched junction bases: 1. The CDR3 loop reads CASSSDRGPGANVLTF. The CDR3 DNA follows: TGTGCCAGCAGCTCGGACAGGGGGCCTGGGGCCAACGTCCTGACTTTC.

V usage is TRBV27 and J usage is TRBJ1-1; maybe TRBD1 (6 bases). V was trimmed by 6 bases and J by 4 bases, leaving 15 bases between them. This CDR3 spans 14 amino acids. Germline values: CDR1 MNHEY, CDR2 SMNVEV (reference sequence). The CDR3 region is CASSLGGAVTEAFF. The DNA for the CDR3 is TGTGCCAGCAGCCTCGGGGGGGCGGTCACTGAAGCTTTCTTT.

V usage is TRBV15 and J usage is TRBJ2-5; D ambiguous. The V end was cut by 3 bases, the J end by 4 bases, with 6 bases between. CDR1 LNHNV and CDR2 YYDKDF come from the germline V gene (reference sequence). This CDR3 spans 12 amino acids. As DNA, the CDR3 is TGTGCCACCAGCAGCAGTGGAGAGACCCAGTACTTC. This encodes CATSSSGETQYF.

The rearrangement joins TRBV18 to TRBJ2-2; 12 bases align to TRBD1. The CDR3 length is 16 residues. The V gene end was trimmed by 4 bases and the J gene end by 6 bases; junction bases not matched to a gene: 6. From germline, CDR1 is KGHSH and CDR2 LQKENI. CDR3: CASSRNRDRGPGELFF. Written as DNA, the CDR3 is TGTGCCAGCTCACGGAACCGGGACAGGGGGCCCGGGGAGCTGTTTTTT. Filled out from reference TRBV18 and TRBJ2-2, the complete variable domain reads NAGVMQNPRHLVRRRGQEARLRCSPMKGHSHVYWYRQLPEEGLKFMVYLQKENIIDESGMPKERFSAEFPKEGPSILRIQQVVRGDSAAYFCASSRNRDRGPGELFFGEGSRLTVL.

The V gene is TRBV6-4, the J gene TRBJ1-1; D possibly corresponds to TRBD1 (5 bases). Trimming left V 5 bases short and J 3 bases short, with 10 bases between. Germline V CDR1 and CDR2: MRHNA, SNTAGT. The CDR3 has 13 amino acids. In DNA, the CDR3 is TGTGCCAGCAGTAATACAGGCTACACTGAAGCTTTCTTT. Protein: CASSNTGYTEAFF.

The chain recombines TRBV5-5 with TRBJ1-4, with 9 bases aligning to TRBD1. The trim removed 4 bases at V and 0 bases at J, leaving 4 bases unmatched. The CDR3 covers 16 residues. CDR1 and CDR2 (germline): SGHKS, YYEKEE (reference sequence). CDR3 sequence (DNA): TGTGCCAGCAGCGACCGACAGGGGGCAACTAATGAAAAACTGTTTTTT. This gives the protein CASSDRQGATNEKLFF.

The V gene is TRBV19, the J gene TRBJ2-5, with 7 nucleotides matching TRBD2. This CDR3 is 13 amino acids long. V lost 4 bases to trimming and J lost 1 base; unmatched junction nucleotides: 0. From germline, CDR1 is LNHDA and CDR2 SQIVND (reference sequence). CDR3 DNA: TGTGCCAGTAGTACTAGCGGCCAAGAGACCCAGTACTTC. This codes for CASSTSGQETQYF.

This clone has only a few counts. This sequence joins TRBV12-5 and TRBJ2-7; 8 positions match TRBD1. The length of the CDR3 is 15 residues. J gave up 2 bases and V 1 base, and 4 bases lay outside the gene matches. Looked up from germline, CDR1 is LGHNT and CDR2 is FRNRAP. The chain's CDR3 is CASGLADRGPYEQYF. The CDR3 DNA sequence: TGTGCTAGTGGTTTGGCAGACAGGGGCCCCTACGAGCAGTACTTC.

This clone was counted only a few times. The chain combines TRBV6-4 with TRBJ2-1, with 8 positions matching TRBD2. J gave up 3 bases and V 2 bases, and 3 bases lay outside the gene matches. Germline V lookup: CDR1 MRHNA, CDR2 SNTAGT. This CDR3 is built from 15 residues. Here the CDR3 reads CASSDLRGDYNEQFF. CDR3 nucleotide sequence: TGTGCCAGCAGTGACCTGCGGGGGGACTACAATGAGCAGTTCTTC.

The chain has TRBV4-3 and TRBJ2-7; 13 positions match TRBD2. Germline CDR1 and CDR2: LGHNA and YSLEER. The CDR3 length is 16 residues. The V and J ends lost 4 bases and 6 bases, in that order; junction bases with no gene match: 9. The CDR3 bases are TGCGCCAGCAGCCTAGACGGGACTAGCGGGATCGGCGAGCAGTACTTC. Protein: CASSLDGTSGIGEQYF.